The clone carrying this TCR beta chain was recorded once. Its antigen is not identified. The table came from immunoSEQ multiplex PCR; TCRdb's copy has only in-frame clones and leaves some out. The sample yields some 67,000 clones, 83% seen once. The CDR3 totals 17 residues. Germline CDR1 KGHDR, CDR2 SFDVKD. V shed 2 bases and J 6 bases; nucleotides not matched to a gene: 12. These data belong to a study of T cell responses to AZD1222 COVID-19 vaccine. Study conclusions and caveats: Compared with day 0, the breadth and depth of the Spike-specific TCR repertoire rose significantly after two doses of AZD1222. Donor demographics were predominantly white British with a female majority; clonal diversity may be underestimated. Repertoires were collected only later (after the peak T cell response had occurred). Within unmutated variant regions lay the reported targets of nearly half of spike-specific TCRs.

The sample here was peripheral blood, taken 28 days after the second AZD1222 dose. This receptor was identified in an adult who received the AZD1222 COVID-19 vaccine. The rearrangement joins TRBV24-1 to TRBJ2-1, with 7 bases identical to TRBD1. The CDR3 DNA reads TGTGCCACCAGTGATTCCTCCGCGAGACAGGGACGCAATGAGCAGTTCTTC. Translated, it gives CATSDSSARQGRNEQFF.